This is a list of T cell receptor beta chains from one sample in a study of blood T cell repertoires in COVID-19. This table comes from immunoSEQ multiplex PCR, and its TCRdb copy is limited to in-frame clones, with some not included. This sample has fewer than 350,000 clones, with approximately 90% found just once. The sample taken for sequencing was PBMCs or T cells enriched from blood (not recorded which). The receptors here all came from a woman in her 40s with acute COVID-19. Each CDR3 is given with its conserved first and last residue. The D gene is left open where the match is weak. Size is omitted from some rows. Given values are once, few, many or a class for expanded clones.

j_call: TRBJ1-1; d_call: .; v_call: TRBV28; clone_size: .; cdr3_aa: CASSFSRRQAVEAFF; cdr3_nt: TGTGCCAGCAGTTTTAGTCGTAGACAGGCGGTTGAAGCTTTCTTT
j_call: TRBJ2-2; d_call: .; v_call: TRBV7-2; clone_size: once; cdr3_aa: CASSFGVPGTGELFF; cdr3_nt: TGTGCCAGCAGCTTTGGGGTCCCGGGAACCGGGGAGCTGTTTTTT
j_call: TRBJ2-1; d_call: .; v_call: TRBV27; clone_size: .; cdr3_aa: CASSLSSYNEQFF; cdr3_nt: TGTGCCAGCAGTCTAAGCTCCTACAATGAGCAGTTCTTC
j_call: TRBJ1-1; d_call: .; v_call: TRBV29-1; clone_size: .; cdr3_aa: CSVRNREAFF; cdr3_nt: TGCAGCGTTCGTAACAGAGAAGCTTTCTTT
j_call: TRBJ1-1; d_call: .; v_call: TRBV18; clone_size: once; cdr3_aa: CASSPLEGGHTEAFF; cdr3_nt: TGTGCCAGCTCACCACTGGAGGGGGGGCACACTGAAGCTTTCTTT
j_call: TRBJ2-7; d_call: .; v_call: TRBV7-8; clone_size: .; cdr3_aa: CASSSGSGYEQYF; cdr3_nt: TGTGCCAGCAGCTCCGGTAGTGGCTACGAGCAGTACTTC
j_call: TRBJ1-6; d_call: .; v_call: TRBV7-9; clone_size: .; cdr3_aa: CASSSGGSSYNSPLHF; cdr3_nt: TGTGCCAGCAGCTCCGGGGGGAGCTCCTATAATTCACCCCTCCACTTT
j_call: TRBJ2-7; d_call: TRBD2; v_call: TRBV7-2; clone_size: few; cdr3_aa: CASSLTSGNRAEQYF; cdr3_nt: TGTGCCAGCAGCTTGACTAGCGGGAATAGGGCCGAGCAGTACTTC
j_call: TRBJ2-2; d_call: .; v_call: TRBV2; clone_size: .; cdr3_aa: CASSEARGLTNTGELFF; cdr3_nt: TGTGCCAGCAGTGAAGCGCGGGGACTCACGAACACCGGGGAGCTGTTTTTT
j_call: TRBJ1-2; d_call: TRBD1; v_call: TRBV4-1; clone_size: .; cdr3_aa: CASSQVDRGDYGYTF; cdr3_nt: TGCGCCAGCAGCCAAGTCGACAGGGGCGACTATGGCTACACCTTC
j_call: TRBJ2-3; d_call: TRBD2; v_call: TRBV5-8; clone_size: .; cdr3_aa: CASSPGTSMTDTQYF; cdr3_nt: TGTGCCAGCAGCCCCGGGACTAGCATGACAGATACGCAGTATTTT
j_call: TRBJ1-5; d_call: .; v_call: TRBV19; clone_size: .; cdr3_aa: CASSIRGSPNQPQHF; cdr3_nt: TGTGCCAGTAGTATAAGGGGCAGCCCCAATCAGCCCCAGCATTTT
j_call: TRBJ2-3; d_call: TRBD2; v_call: TRBV20-1; clone_size: .; cdr3_aa: CSASVPGLAGGLSTQYF; cdr3_nt: TGCAGTGCTAGTGTACCGGGACTAGCGGGAGGGCTAAGTACGCAGTATTTT
j_call: TRBJ1-6; d_call: TRBD1; v_call: TRBV7-8; clone_size: once; cdr3_aa: CASSLLGTGKSPLHF; cdr3_nt: TGTGCCAGCAGCTTACTTGGGACAGGGAAGTCACCCCTCCACTTT
j_call: TRBJ2-3; d_call: TRBD2; v_call: TRBV5-4; clone_size: .; cdr3_aa: CASSYPAGGRVDTQYF; cdr3_nt: TGTGCCAGCAGCTACCCAGCGGGGGGGCGGGTAGATACGCAGTATTTT
j_call: TRBJ1-2; d_call: .; v_call: TRBV5-1; clone_size: .; cdr3_aa: CASSWGSGEGYTF; cdr3_nt: TGCGCCAGCAGCTGGGGTTCAGGGGAAGGCTACACCTTC
j_call: TRBJ2-7; d_call: TRBD1; v_call: TRBV4-1; clone_size: .; cdr3_aa: CASSQGRGQGTYEQYF; cdr3_nt: TGCGCCAGCAGCCAGGGCAGGGGACAGGGGACCTACGAGCAGTACTTC
j_call: TRBJ1-2; d_call: .; v_call: TRBV27; clone_size: .; cdr3_aa: CASSSFTGSYGYTF; cdr3_nt: TGTGCCAGCAGTTCCTTCACAGGTTCCTATGGCTACACCTTC
j_call: TRBJ1-2; d_call: TRBD1; v_call: TRBV29-1; clone_size: .; cdr3_aa: CSVGPGTGSYGYTF; cdr3_nt: TGCAGCGTTGGCCCCGGGACAGGGTCCTATGGCTACACCTTC
j_call: TRBJ2-7; d_call: TRBD1; v_call: TRBV11-3; clone_size: .; cdr3_aa: CASSLDRMTGGKGKGYEQYF; cdr3_nt: TGTGCCAGCAGCTTAGACCGGATGACAGGGGGCAAGGGGAAGGGGTACGAGCAGTACTTC
j_call: TRBJ1-2; d_call: TRBD1; v_call: TRBV7-2; clone_size: .; cdr3_aa: CASSPIPGQGAYGYTF; cdr3_nt: TGTGCCAGCAGCCCAATCCCGGGACAGGGGGCTTATGGCTACACCTTC
j_call: TRBJ2-1; d_call: TRBD2; v_call: TRBV30; clone_size: .; cdr3_aa: CAWTSGTRLNEQFF; cdr3_nt: TGTGCCTGGACCTCCGGGACTAGACTGAATGAGCAGTTCTTC